A selection of T cell receptor beta chains follows, all from one sample in a study of cytomegalovirus exposure and HLA in healthy donors. The protocol was immunoSEQ multiplex PCR, while the TCRdb copy is restricted to in-frame clones and leaves out a portion. The repertoire consists of around 110,000 clones, with roughly three quarters occurring once and the leading ten covering 1.5% to 2%. Material for sequencing was PBMCs. The receptors come from a woman under 30 in good health and CMV-seronegative. CDR3s include the opening cysteine and the closing phenylalanine or tryptophan. A D gene is named only where the DNA matches it firmly.

j_gene	d_gene	v_gene	CDR3aa
TRBJ1-1	TRBD1	TRBV28	CASTLPGQGLNTEAFF
TRBJ1-1	TRBD1	TRBV6-5	CASSRRQGTEAFF
TRBJ1-2	TRBD1	TRBV6-5	CASTRTGSNYGYTF
TRBJ1-5	TRBD1	TRBV28	CASSFRDRAVQPQHF
TRBJ2-1	TRBD1	TRBV9	CASSVEISQGSYNEQFF
TRBJ1-2	NA	TRBV5-6	CASSLDIYGYTF
TRBJ1-1	NA	TRBV5-6	CASSLSGPNKAFF
TRBJ2-7	NA	TRBV19	CASSRAAQAGFYEQYF
TRBJ1-3	NA	TRBV4-2	CASSQFSGQLHRNTIYF
TRBJ1-2	NA	TRBV29-1	CSVGQSREYTF
TRBJ2-7	NA	TRBV25-1	CASSVGPLSYEQYF
TRBJ2-7	NA	TRBV28	CASSGVLGEQYF
TRBJ1-2	NA	TRBV7-2	CASSLEQGLGYTF
TRBJ2-7	TRBD1	TRBV7-8	CASSSAPGQGYEQYF
TRBJ1-1	NA	TRBV7-9	CASSQQVNTEAFF
TRBJ1-1	NA	TRBV13	CASSSQGLNTEAFF
TRBJ2-4	TRBD2	TRBV29-1	CSVASGTSPAKNIQYF
TRBJ2-7	NA	TRBV28	CASSVTGGAYEQYF
TRBJ1-5	NA	TRBV6-5	CASSYSQNQPQHF
TRBJ1-2	TRBD1	TRBV30	CACSGQAFGYGYTF
TRBJ1-4	NA	TRBV30	CAWSLNLLRTGYLEKLFF
TRBJ2-7	TRBD2	TRBV7-6	CASSLGTSGGPGLFEQYF
TRBJ1-2	NA	TRBV6-1	CASSDRGHVYGYTF
TRBJ1-5	NA	TRBV4-1	CASSQAAGIRNQPQHF
TRBJ2-3	TRBD2	TRBV4-2	CASSGLAGAVTDTQYF
TRBJ1-2	TRBD1	TRBV29-1	CSVGGTANYGYTF
TRBJ2-6	NA	TRBV7-9	CASSPNRASGANVLTF